This TCR beta chain was captured in a study of cytomegalovirus exposure and HLA in healthy donors. The study's findings and limits: Presence/absence analyses rested on an assumption that sequencing depth was roughly uniform across donors. CMV serostatus alone was available as immune exposure information. Sequences of the TCR beta chain were said to predict the HLA-A and HLA-B alleles of most subjects accurately.

In the PCR, 60 Vbeta and 13 Jbeta primers were used. Sequencing was performed with immunoSEQ multiplex PCR; in TCRdb, only in-frame clones are kept and a portion is missing. Of more than 100,000 clones listed, 65% to 85% are singletons. J gave up 2 bases and V 4 bases, and 10 bases lay outside the gene matches. The CDR3 is made up of 17 amino acids. From germline, CDR1 is SGHRS and CDR2 YFSETQ. With regard to this clone: Its antigen is still unknown.

The chain has TRBV5-1 and TRBJ2-7; TRBD1 aligns across 12 bases. Sequenced input: PBMCs. The receptor was derived from a man aged 45-60 years in good health and CMV-seropositive. As DNA, the CDR3 is TGCGCCAGCAGCCAGGGACAGGGGGCCCCTCCTACCTACGAGCAGTACTTC. Translated: CASSQGQGAPPTYEQYF.